This T cell receptor (beta chain) was sequenced during a study of CD4 T cells in relation to SARS-CoV-2 and coronaviruses. Assay used: immunoSEQ multiplex PCR; TCRdb lists only in-frame clones, some missing. The sample has approximately 24,000 clones; about 81% are singletons. Turning to this clone: No antigen is known for it.

CD4+ T cells from unexposed donors were obtained before the COVID-19 pandemic (2011-2018). CD4+ T cells were isolated from the cells after 10 days of culture. The CDR3 length is 18 residues. V dropped 4 bases and J dropped 3; count of bases not matched to a gene: 14. From germline, CDR1 is LGHNA and CDR2 YSLEER. V usage is TRBV4-3 and J usage is TRBJ1-4; TRBD1 matches 7 bases. Sequenced sample: CD4+ T cells from PBMCs, cultured in vitro. The receptor comes from a human donor in good health. The DNA for the CDR3 is TGCGCCAGCAGCCGACATGTAGGGACAGATGGGGCTAATGAAAAACTGTTTTTT. This codes for CASSRHVGTDGANEKLFF.